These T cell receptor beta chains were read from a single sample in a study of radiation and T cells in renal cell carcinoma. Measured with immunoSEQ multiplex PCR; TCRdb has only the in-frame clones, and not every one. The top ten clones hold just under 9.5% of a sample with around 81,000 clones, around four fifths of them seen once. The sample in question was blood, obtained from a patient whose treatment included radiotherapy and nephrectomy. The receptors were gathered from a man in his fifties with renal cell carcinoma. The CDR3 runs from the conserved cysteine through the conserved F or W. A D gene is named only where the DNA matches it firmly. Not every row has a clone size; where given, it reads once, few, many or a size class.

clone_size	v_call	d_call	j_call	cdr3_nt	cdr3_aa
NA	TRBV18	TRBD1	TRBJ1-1	TGTGCCAGCTCACCACCGATGGGACAGATGAACACTGAAGCTTTCTTT	CASSPPMGQMNTEAFF
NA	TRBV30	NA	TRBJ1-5	TGTGCCTGGGCCCGAGGGGGTTTACAGCCCCAGCATTTT	CAWARGGLQPQHF
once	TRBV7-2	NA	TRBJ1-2	TGTGCCAGCAGCCCTGACAGGAACTATGGCTACACCTTC	CASSPDRNYGYTF
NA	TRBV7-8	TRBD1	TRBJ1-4	TGTGCCAGCAGCCTCTACGTCAGGACAGGGGATGAAAAACTGTTTTTT	CASSLYVRTGDEKLFF
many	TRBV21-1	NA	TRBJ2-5	TGTGCCAGCAGCAAATGTCGTGGGGGCACAGAGACCCAGTACTTC	CASSKCRGGTETQYF
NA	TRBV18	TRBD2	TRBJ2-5	TGTGCCAGCTCACCACAGCAGCGGGGAAACCAAGAGACCCAGTACTTC	CASSPQQRGNQETQYF
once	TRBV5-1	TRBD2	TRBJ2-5	TGCGCCAGCAGCTTGATCGGCGGGAGGGCCGGTGAGACCCAGTACTTC	CASSLIGGRAGETQYF
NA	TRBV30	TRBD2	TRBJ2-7	TGTGCCTGGAGCGGTAGCGGGGGTGTGTACGAGCAGTACTTC	CAWSGSGGVYEQYF
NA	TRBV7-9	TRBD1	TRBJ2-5	TGTGCCAGCAGCCGGGACAGGGATGGGACCCAGTACTTC	CASSRDRDGTQYF
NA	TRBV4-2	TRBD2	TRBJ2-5	TGTGCCAGCAGCCAAGTATCGGGCGGGGGGGTCCAAGAGACCCAGTACTTC	CASSQVSGGGVQETQYF
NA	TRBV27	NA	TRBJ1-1	TGTGCCAGCAGTTTATCTGCAGTTATGAACACTGAAGCTTTCTTT	CASSLSAVMNTEAFF
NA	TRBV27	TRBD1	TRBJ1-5	TGTGCCAGCAGAGGACAGGGCAATAGCAATCAGCCCCAGCATTTT	CASRGQGNSNQPQHF
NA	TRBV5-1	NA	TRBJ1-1	TGCGCCAGCAGCCGGGACACGAACACTGAAGCTTTCTTT	CASSRDTNTEAFF
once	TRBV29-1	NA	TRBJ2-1	TGCAGCGTTGACAGGGGTGATTCGAATGAGCAGTTCTTC	CSVDRGDSNEQFF
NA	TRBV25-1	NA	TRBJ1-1	TGTGCCAGCAGTGAAGTTTCTGACAGCTTAAACACTGAAGCTTTCTTT	CASSEVSDSLNTEAFF
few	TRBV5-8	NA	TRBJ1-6	TGTGCCAGCAGCCCAACAGGAGTAGATTCACCCCTCCACTTT	CASSPTGVDSPLHF
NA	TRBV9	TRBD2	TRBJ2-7	TGTGCCAGCAGCGTAGGGGGACTAGCTCGCTACGAGCAGTACTTC	CASSVGGLARYEQYF
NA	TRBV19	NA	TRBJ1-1	TGTGCCAGTAGTCCAAGGACAGTCACCTTGAACACTGAAGCTTTCTTT	CASSPRTVTLNTEAFF
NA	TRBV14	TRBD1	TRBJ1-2	TGTGCCAGCAGCCAAGAGAGGATTGGACAGGGTCCCCTTGGCTACACCTTC	CASSQERIGQGPLGYTF
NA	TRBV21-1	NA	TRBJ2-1	TGTGCCAGCAGCTTTATAGGAGAGTTCTTC	CASSFIGEFF
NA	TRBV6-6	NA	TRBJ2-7	TGTGCCAGCAGTTACCAGTACGAGCAGTACTTC	CASSYQYEQYF
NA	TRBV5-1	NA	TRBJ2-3	TGCGCCAGCAGCCCACGGAGCAGGACCGGCACAGATACGCAGTATTTT	CASSPRSRTGTDTQYF
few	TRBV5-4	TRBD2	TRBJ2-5	TGTGCCAGCAGAAAAGGACTAGCGGGACCTCAAGAGACCCAGTACTTC	CASRKGLAGPQETQYF
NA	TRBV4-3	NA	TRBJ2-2	TGCGCCAGCAGCCAAGATCCAGGTGTCACCGGGGAGCTGTTTTTT	CASSQDPGVTGELFF
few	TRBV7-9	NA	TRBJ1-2	TGTGCCAGCAGCTCAGCGGACTTGTCTGGCTACACCTTC	CASSSADLSGYTF
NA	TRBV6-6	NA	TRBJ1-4	TGTGCCAGCAGTTACCCGCCAGATGGTAATGAAAAACTGTTTTTT	CASSYPPDGNEKLFF
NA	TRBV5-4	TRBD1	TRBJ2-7	TGTGCCAGCAGCTCCCCTGGACAGGGGGCGTACGAGCAGTACTTC	CASSSPGQGAYEQYF
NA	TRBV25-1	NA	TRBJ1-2	TGTGCCAGCGGGGTGGCCGGCACAGAAGGTGGCTACACCTTC	CASGVAGTEGGYTF
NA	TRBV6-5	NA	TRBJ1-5	TGTGCCAGCACGACAGCTAATCAGCCCCAGCATTTT	CASTTANQPQHF
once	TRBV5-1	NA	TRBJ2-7	TGCGCCAGCAGCTTGGGGACGGAAGTCTACGAGCAGTACTTC	CASSLGTEVYEQYF
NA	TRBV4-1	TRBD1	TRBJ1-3	TGCGCCAGCAGCCAAGTACCCGGACAGGGTTTGTTTTCTGGAAACACCATATATTTT	CASSQVPGQGLFSGNTIYF
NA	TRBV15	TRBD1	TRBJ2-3	TGTGCCACCAGCAGAGAGGGGACAGGTATCACAGATACGCAGTATTTT	CATSREGTGITDTQYF
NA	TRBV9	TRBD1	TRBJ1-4	TGTGCCAGCAGCGTAGGGACAGGGGGGGTTAGTGAAAAACTGTTTTTT	CASSVGTGGVSEKLFF
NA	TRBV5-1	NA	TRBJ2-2	TGCGCCAGCAGCCTGTCACCTAGCAACCCCGGGGAGCTGTTTTTT	CASSLSPSNPGELFF
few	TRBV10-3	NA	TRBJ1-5	TGTGCCATCAGTGAGTCGGGTAGTTCCTATGACAATCAGCCCCAGCATTTT	CAISESGSSYDNQPQHF
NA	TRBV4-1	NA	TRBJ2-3	TGCGCCAGCAGCCAGTTACGCCAGCCGGCGGATACGCAGTATTTT	CASSQLRQPADTQYF
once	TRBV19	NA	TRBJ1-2	TGTGCCAGTACCCGGACAGAAGACTATGGCTACACCTTC	CASTRTEDYGYTF
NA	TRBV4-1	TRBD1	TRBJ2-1	TGCGCCAGCAGCCGCATTGGGACAGGAGGGCGGTTCTTC	CASSRIGTGGRFF
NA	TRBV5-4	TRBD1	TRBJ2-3	TGTGCCAGCAGCACCAGGACAGGGATCACAGATACGCAGTATTTT	CASSTRTGITDTQYF
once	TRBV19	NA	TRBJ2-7	TGTGCCAGTAGTATTAAACAAGTTGAGCAGTACTTC	CASSIKQVEQYF
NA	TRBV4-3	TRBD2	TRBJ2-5	TGCGCCAGCAGCCAAGAAAAGGAGACTAGCGGGGGACGTGGGGAGACCCAGTACTTC	CASSQEKETSGGRGETQYF
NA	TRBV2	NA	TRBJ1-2	TGTGCCAGCAGTCCCGACCCATCCTATGGCTACACCTTC	CASSPDPSYGYTF
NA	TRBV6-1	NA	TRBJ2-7	TGTGCCAGCACTCCTCCGAGGGAGTGGGCGCGGCAGTACTTC	CASTPPREWARQYF
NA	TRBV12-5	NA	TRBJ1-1	TGTGCTAGTGGTTTGGTATACCCAGGGGCCCCTACCATGAACACTGAAGCTTTCTTT	CASGLVYPGAPTMNTEAFF
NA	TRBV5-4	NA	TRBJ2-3	TGTGCCAGCAGCTCCCGCCAGGGCACAGATACGCAGTATTTT	CASSSRQGTDTQYF